This T cell receptor (beta chain) was identified during a study of blood T cell repertoires in COVID-19. Overall study: Among Cohort 3 donors, those recovered had two negative PCRs, clearance, or symptom resolution.

Per the germline V gene, CDR1 is SGHAT and CDR2 is FQNNGV. The CDR3 sequence is 14 residues long. Residents of 20 to 25 US areas, aged about 18 to 89 years, made up the participants. About this clone itself: One end of the junction does not line up with germline, which may come from a read error.

Original data processing: Cell counts per sample came from amplifying reference gene primers. The repertoire was sequenced with immunoSEQ multiplex PCR; TCRdb's copy has only in-frame clones and lacks some. Clone size and V and J calls were adopted from that table, with D and trimming inferred from the DNA. The sample yields fewer than 350,000 clones, about 88% seen once. The genes are TRBV11-2 and TRBJ2-3; TRBD1 is a possible D gene (6 bases). The sample was PBMCs or T cells enriched from blood (not recorded which). This TCR was sampled from a woman aged 55-70 years in a cohort exposed to, infected with or recovered from COVID-19 (not recorded which). This chain's CDR3 is CASSLGRGTDTQYF. CDR3 DNA sequence: TGTGCCAGCAGCTTAGGCAGGGGCACCGATACGCAGTATTTT.